The T cell receptor beta chain described here comes from a study of cytomegalovirus exposure and HLA in healthy donors. Background on the study: When 398 donors were genotyped, about 80% of them were found to fall in the Caucasian-associated ancestry cluster.

These donors, healthy bone marrow donors, were studied. This clone is medium-sized by share. The PCR was carried out with 60 Vbeta primers and 13 Jbeta primers. TCRdb's copy holds only in-frame clones and misses some; the assay was immunoSEQ multiplex PCR. Of 93,000 or so clones listed, 75% to 85% are singletons. The CDR3 is 13 amino acids. V lost 1 base to trimming and J lost 3 bases, with 8 bases between them. CDR1 SGHTS and CDR2 YDEGEE come from the germline V gene. Sequenced material: PBMCs. The rearrangement links TRBV5-8 to TRBJ2-7; maybe TRBD1 (6 bases). The TCR was taken from a woman aged 18 to 35 in good health and CMV-seropositive. The CDR3 loop is CASSLIRGYEQYF. CDR3 nucleotide sequence: TGTGCCAGCAGCTTGATCAGGGGCTACGAGCAGTACTTC.